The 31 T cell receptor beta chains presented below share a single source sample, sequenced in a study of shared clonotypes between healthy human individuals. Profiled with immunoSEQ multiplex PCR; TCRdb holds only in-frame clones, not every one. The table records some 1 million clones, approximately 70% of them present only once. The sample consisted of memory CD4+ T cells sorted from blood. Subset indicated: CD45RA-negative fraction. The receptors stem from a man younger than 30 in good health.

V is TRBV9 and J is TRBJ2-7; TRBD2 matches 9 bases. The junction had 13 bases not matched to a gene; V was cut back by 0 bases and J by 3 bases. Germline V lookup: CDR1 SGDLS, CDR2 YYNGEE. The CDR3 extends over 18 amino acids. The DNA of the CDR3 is TGTGCCAGCAGCGTAGATGATAGCGGGAGCTCAACGTTCTACGAGCAGTACTTC. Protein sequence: CASSVDDSGSSTFYEQYF.

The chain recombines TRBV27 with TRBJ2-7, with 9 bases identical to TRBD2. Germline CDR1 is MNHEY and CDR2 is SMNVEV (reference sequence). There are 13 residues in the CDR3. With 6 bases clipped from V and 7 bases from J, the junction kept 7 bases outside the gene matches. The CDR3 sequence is CASRLSGSGEQYF. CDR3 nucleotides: TGTGCCAGCAGACTTAGCGGGAGCGGGGAGCAGTACTTC.

For the CDR3, the DNA is TGTGCCATCAGTGAGAACAGACGCTATGGCTACACCTTC. It translates to CAISENRRYGYTF. The chain is built from TRBV10-3 and TRBJ1-2; D unresolved. The germline V and J ends were trimmed by 2 bases and 4 bases, with 8 bases remaining between them. This CDR3 contains 13 residues. Germline CDR1 is ENHRY and CDR2 is SYGVKD.

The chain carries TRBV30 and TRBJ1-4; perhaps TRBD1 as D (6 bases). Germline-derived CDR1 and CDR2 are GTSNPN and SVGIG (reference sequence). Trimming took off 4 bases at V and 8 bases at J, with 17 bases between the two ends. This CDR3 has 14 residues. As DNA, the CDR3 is TGTGCCTGGATTGGGGCACAGGGCGGAGAAAAACTGTTTTTT. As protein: CAWIGAQGGEKLFF.

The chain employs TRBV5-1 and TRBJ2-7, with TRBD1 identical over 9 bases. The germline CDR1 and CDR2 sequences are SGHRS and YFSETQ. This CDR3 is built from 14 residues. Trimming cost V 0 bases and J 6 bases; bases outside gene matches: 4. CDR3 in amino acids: CASSLAAGQGEQYF. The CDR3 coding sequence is TGCGCCAGCAGCTTGGCGGCGGGACAGGGCGAGCAGTACTTC.

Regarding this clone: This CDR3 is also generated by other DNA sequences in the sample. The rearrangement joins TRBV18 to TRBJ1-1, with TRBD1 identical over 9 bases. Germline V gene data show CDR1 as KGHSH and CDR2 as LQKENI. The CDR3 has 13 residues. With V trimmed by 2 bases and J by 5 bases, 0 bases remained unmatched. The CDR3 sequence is CASSPGQGTEAFF. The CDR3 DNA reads TGTGCCAGCTCACCAGGACAGGGGACTGAAGCTTTCTTT.

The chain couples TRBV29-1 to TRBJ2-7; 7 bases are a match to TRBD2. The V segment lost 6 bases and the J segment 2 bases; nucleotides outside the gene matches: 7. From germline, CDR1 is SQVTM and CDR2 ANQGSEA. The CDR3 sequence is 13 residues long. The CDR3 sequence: CSVPGRVPYEQYF. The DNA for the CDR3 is TGCAGCGTCCCAGGGAGGGTACCCTACGAGCAGTACTTC.

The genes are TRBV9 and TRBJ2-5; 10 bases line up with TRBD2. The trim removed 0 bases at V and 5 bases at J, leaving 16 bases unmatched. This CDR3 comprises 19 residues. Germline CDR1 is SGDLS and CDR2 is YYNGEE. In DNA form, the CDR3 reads TGTGCCAGCAGCGTAGCGGCTAGCGGGAGCCCATCCCCGGGGGAGACCCAGTACTTC. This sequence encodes CASSVAASGSPSPGETQYF.

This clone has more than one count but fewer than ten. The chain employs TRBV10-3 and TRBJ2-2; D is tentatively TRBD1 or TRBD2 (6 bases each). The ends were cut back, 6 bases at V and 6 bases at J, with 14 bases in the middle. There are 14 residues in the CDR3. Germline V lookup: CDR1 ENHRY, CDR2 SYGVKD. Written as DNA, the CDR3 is TGTGCCATCAGCTTCCAGGGGAGGTCCGGGGAGCTGTTTTTT. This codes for CAISFQGRSGELFF.

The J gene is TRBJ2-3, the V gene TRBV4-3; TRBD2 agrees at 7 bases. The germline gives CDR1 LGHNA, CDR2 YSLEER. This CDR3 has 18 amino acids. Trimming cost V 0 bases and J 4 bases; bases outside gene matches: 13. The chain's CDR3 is CASSQDPWGGGLADTQYF. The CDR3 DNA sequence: TGCGCCAGCAGCCAAGATCCATGGGGGGGTGGATTGGCAGATACGCAGTATTTT.

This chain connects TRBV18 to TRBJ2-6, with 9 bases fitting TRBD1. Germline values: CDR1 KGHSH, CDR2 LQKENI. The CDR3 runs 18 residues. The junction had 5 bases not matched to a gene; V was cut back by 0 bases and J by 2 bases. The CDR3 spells CASSPPGTGKPGANVLTF. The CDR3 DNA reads TGTGCCAGCTCACCACCCGGGACAGGGAAACCTGGGGCCAACGTCCTGACTTTC.

CDR3 DNA: TGTGCCAGCAGCTTAGGGGACAGTGGATATGGCTACACCTTC. Translating gives CASSLGDSGYGYTF. The V call is TRBV11-1, the J call TRBJ1-2; 7 positions match TRBD1. Germline V gene data show CDR1 as SGHAT and CDR2 as FQDESV (reference sequence). This CDR3 has 14 residues. The V segment lost 1 base and the J segment 5 bases; nucleotides outside the gene matches: 4. The variable domain in full, with the rest retrieved from reference TRBV11-1 and TRBJ1-2, is EAEVAQSPRYKITEKSQAVAFWCDPISGHATLYWYRQILGQGPELLVQFQDESVVDDSQLPKDRFSAERLKGVDSTLKIQPAELGDSAMYLCASSLGDSGYGYTFGSGTRLTVV.

CDR3 region: CAWGWTGINEKLFF. The CDR3 region has the DNA TGTGCCTGGGGATGGACAGGGATTAATGAAAAACTGTTTTTT. The chain couples TRBV30 to TRBJ1-4; TRBD1 matches at 8 bases. The trim removed 5 bases at V and 4 bases at J, leaving 6 bases unmatched. CDR1 is GTSNPN and CDR2 is SVGIG in the germline V gene (reference sequence). The CDR3 has 14 residues.

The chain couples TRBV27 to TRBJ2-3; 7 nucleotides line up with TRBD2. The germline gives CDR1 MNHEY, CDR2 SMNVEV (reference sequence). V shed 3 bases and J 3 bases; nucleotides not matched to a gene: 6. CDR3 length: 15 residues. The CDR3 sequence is CASSLRGMWTDTQYF. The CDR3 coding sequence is TGTGCCAGCAGTTTGCGGGGGATGTGGACAGATACGCAGTATTTT.

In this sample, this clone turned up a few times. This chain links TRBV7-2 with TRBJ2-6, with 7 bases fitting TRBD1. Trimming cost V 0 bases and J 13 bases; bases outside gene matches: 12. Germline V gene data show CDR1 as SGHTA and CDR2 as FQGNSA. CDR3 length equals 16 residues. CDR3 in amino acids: CASSLARPGGTGVLTF. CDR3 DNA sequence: TGTGCCAGCAGCTTAGCGAGGCCAGGGGGAACGGGGGTCCTGACTTTC.

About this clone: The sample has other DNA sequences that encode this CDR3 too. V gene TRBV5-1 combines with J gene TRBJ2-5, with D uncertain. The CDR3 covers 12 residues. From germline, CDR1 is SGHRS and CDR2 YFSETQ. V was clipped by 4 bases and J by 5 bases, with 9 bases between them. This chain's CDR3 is CASSLEGETQYF. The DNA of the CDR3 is TGCGCCAGCAGCCTGGAAGGGGAGACCCAGTACTTC. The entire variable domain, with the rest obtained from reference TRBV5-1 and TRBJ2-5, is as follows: KAGVTQTPRYLIKTRGQQVTLSCSPISGHRSVSWYQQTPGQGLQFLFEYFSETQRNKGNFPGRFSGRQFSNSRSEMNVSTLELGDSALYLCASSLEGETQYFGPGTRLLVL.

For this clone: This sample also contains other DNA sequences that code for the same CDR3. The chain's CDR3 is CASSVEGNTGELFF. CDR3 nucleotides: TGTGCCAGCAGCGTTGAGGGGAACACCGGGGAGCTGTTTTTT. The chain links TRBV9 to TRBJ2-2, with D tentatively TRBD2 (5 bases). The CDR3 totals 14 residues. Germline V CDR1 and CDR2: SGDLS, YYNGEE. Between the trimmed V and J ends, which lost 2 bases and 1 base, there was a span of 6 bases. The full variable domain, with the rest looked up from reference TRBV9 and TRBJ2-2, is DSGVTQTPKHLITATGQRVTLRCSPRSGDLSVYWYQQSLDQGLQFLIQYYNGEERAKGNILERFSAQQFPDLHSELNLSSLELGDSALYFCASSVEGNTGELFFGEGSRLTVL.

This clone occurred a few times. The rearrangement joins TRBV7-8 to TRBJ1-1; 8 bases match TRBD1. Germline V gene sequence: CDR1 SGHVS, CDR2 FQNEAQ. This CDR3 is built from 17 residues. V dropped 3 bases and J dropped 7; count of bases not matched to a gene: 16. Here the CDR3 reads CASSLLVQGGAGNEAFF. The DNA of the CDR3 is TGTGCCAGCAGCTTGCTCGTACAGGGGGGTGCGGGAAATGAAGCTTTCTTT.

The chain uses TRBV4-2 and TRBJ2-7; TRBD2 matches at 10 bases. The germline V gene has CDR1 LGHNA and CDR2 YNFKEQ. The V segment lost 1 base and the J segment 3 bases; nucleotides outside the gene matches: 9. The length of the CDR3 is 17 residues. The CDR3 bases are TGTGCCAGCAGCCAAGGGACCAGCGGGGGGGCAGGCTACGAGCAGTACTTC. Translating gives CASSQGTSGGAGYEQYF.

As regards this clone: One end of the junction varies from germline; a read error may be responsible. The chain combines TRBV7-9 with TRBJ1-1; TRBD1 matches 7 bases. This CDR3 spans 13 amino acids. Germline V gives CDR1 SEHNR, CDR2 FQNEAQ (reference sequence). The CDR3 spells CASSSGQNTGAFF. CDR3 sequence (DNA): TGTGCCAGCAGCTCGGGACAGAACACTGGAGCTTTCTTT. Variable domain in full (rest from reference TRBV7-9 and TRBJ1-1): DTGVSQNPRHKITKRGQNVTFRCDPISEHNRLYWYRQTLGQGPEFLTYFQNEAQLEKSRLLSDRFSAERPKGSFSTLEIQRTEQGDSAMYLCASSSGQNTGAFFGQGTRLTVV.

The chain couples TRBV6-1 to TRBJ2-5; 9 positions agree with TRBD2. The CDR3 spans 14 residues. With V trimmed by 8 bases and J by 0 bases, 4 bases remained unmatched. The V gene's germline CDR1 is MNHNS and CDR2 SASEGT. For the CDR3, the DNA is TGTGCCAGCGAGCGGGGGGATTACCAAGAGACCCAGTACTTC. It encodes CASERGDYQETQYF.

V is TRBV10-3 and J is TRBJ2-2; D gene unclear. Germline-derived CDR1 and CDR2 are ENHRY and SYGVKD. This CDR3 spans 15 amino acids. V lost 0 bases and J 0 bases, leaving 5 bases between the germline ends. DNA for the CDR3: TGTGCCATCAGTGAGTCGACAACGAACACCGGGGAGCTGTTTTTT. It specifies CAISESTTNTGELFF.

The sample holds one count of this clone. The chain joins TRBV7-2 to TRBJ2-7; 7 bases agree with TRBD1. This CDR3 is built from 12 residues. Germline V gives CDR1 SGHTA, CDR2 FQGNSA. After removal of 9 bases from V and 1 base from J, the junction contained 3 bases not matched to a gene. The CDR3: CASQGDSYEQYF. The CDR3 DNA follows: TGTGCCAGTCAGGGGGATTCCTACGAGCAGTACTTC.

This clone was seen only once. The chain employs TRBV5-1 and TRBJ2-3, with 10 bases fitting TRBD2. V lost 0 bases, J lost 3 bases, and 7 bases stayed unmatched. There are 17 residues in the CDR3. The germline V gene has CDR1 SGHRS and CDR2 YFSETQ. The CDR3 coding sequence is TGCGCCAGCAGCTTGGGAAGTCCTAGCGGGAGAACAGATACGCAGTATTTT. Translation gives CASSLGSPSGRTDTQYF.

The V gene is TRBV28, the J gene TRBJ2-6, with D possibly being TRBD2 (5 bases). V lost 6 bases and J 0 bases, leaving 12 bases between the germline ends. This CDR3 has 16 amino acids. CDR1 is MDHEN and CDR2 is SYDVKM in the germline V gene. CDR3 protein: CASRERLSSGANVLTF. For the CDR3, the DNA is TGTGCCAGCAGGGAGCGGCTGTCCTCTGGGGCCAACGTCCTGACTTTC.

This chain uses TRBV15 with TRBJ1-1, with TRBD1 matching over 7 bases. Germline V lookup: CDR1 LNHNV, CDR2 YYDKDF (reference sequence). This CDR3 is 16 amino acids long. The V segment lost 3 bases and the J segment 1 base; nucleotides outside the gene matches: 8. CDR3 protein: CATSRTGQPQNTEAFF. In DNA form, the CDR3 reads TGTGCCACCAGCAGGACGGGACAGCCACAGAACACTGAAGCTTTCTTT.

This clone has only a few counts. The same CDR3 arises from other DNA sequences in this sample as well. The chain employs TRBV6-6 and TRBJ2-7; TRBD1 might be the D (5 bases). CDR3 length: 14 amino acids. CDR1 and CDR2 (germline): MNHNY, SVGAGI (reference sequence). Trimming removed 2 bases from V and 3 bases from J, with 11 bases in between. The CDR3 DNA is TGTGCCAGCAGTTACGGTGGCAGGGACTACGAGCAGTACTTC. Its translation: CASSYGGRDYEQYF.

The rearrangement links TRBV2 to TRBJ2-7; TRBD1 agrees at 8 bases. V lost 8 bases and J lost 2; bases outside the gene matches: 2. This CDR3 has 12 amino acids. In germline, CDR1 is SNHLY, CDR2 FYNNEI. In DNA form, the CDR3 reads TGTGCCAGCGAGACAGGGGCCTACGAGCAGTACTTC. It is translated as CASETGAYEQYF.

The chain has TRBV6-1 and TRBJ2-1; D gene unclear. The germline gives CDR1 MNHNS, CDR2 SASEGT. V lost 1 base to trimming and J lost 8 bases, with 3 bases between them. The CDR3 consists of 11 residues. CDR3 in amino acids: CASSEEYEQFF. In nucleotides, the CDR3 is TGTGCCAGCAGTGAAGAGTATGAGCAGTTCTTC.

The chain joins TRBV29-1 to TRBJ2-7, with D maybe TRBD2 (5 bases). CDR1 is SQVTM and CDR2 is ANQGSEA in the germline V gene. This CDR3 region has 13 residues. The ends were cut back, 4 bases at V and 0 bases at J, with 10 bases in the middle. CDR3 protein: CSVVASSSYEQYF. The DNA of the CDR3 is TGCAGCGTTGTAGCGTCGAGCTCCTACGAGCAGTACTTC.

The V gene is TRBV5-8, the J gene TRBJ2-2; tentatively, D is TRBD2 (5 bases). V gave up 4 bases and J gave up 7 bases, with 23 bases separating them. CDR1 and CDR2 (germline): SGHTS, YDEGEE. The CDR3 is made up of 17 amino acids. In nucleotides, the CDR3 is TGTGCCAGCAGCCTGGAATCCTCGGGGTCCAAGGGCGGGGAGCTGTTTTTT. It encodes CASSLESSGSKGGELFF.